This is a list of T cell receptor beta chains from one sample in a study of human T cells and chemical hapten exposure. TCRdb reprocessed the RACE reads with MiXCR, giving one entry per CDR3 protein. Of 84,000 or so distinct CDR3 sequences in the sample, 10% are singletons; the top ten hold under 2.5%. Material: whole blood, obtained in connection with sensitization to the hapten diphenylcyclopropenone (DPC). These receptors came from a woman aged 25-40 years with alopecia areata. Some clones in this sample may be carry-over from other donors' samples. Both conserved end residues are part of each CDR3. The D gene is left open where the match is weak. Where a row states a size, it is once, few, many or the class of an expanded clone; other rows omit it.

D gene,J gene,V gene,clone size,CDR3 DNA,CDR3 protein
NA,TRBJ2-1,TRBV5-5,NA,TGTGCCAGCAGCTTCACCTACTCCTACAATGAGCAGTTCTTC,CASSFTYSYNEQFF
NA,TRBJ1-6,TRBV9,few,TGTGCCAGCAGCGTACAGGAGAGCTCCTATAATTCACCCCTCCACTTT,CASSVQESSYNSPLHF
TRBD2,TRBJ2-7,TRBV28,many,TGTGCCAGCAGTTTCCAACTAGCGGGGGCCCTCTCCTACGAGCAGTACTTC,CASSFQLAGALSYEQYF
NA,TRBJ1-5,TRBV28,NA,TGTGCCAGCAGCGGGACCCCCGCCCTTAGCAATCAGCCCCAGCATTTT,CASSGTPALSNQPQHF
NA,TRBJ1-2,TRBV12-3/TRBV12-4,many,TGTGCCAGCAGCTCAAACCCGGAGAGGGGCTACACCTTC,CASSSNPERGYTF
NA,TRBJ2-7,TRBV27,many,TGTGCCAGCAGTCAACGATTCGGGAGCTCCTACGAGCAGTACTTC,CASSQRFGSSYEQYF
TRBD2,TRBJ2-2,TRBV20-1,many,TGCAGTGCTAGCCCTAGCGGAGGCACCGGGGAGCTGTTTTTT,CSASPSGGTGELFF
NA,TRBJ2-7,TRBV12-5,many,TGTGCTAGTGGTTTGGTGAGCGAGCAGTACTTC,CASGLVSEQYF
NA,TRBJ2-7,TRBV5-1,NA,TGCGCCAGCAGCTTGCTTGGGACGTTGAGCTCCTACGAGCAGTACTTC,CASSLLGTLSSYEQYF
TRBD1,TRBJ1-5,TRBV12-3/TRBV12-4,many,TGTGCCAGCAGTCGGACAGGTAGTTTTCAGCCCCAGCATTTT,CASSRTGSFQPQHF
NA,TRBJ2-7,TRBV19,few,TGTGCCAGTAGTACCCGGACAGCTAGGCCCTCCGAGCAGTACTTC,CASSTRTARPSEQYF
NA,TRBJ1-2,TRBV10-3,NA,TGTGCCATCAGCGCAGGGGACTATGGCTACACCTTC,CAISAGDYGYTF
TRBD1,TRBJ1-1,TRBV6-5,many,TGTGCCAGCAGTTTTACCCAGGGGGAGTTTTTCGGCACTGAAGCTTTCTTT,CASSFTQGEFFGTEAFF
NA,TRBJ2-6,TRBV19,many,TGTGCCAGTAGTAATCTCGGGGGGGCCAACGTCCTGACTTTC,CASSNLGGANVLTF
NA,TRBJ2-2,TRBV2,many,TGTGCCAGCAGTACTGAGAACACCGGGGAGCTGTTTTTT,CASSTENTGELFF
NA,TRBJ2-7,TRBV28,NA,TGTGCCAGCAGTTTCGCGATCTCCTACGAGCAGTACTTC,CASSFAISYEQYF
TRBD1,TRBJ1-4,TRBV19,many,TGTGCCAGTAGTGCTGGGACAGGGATCAAGAGTGAAAAACTGTTTTTT,CASSAGTGIKSEKLFF
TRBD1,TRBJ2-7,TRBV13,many,TGTGCCAGCAGCTTACTGGGACAGGGATTCAGAGAGCAGTACTTC,CASSLLGQGFREQYF
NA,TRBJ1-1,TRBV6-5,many,TGTGCCAGCAGTTACGCACAGGTCAACACTGAAGCTTTCTTT,CASSYAQVNTEAFF
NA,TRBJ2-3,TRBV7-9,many,TGTGCCAGCAGCTTAGACGTGAGCGGCACAGATACGCAGTATTTT,CASSLDVSGTDTQYF
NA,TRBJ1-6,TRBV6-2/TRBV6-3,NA,TGTGCCAGCAGTTATCGGATGACCTATAATTCACCCCTCCACTTT,CASSYRMTYNSPLHF
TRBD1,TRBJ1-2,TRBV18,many,TGTGCCAGCTCACCAGAGGCGAGGGGGCGCGGCTACACCTTC,CASSPEARGRGYTF
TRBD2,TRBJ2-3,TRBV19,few,TGTGCCAGTAGTATCTTAGCGGGAACAGATACGCAGTATTTT,CASSILAGTDTQYF
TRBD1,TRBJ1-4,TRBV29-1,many,TGCAGCGTTGGACAGGGAGTCGGCGAAAAACTGTTTTTT,CSVGQGVGEKLFF
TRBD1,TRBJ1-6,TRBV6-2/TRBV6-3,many,TGTGCCAGCAGTTTTGGGACAGTGGCCCTCCGGCCACCCCTCCACTTT,CASSFGTVALRPPLHF
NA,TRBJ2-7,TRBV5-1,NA,TGCGCCAGCAGCTTCGCCAGGGGCCTGGTCGAGCAGTACTTC,CASSFARGLVEQYF
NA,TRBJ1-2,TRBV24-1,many,TGTGCCACCAGTGAAACGACAGAGAACTATGGCTACACCTTC,CATSETTENYGYTF
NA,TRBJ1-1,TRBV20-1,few,TGCAGTGCTAATCTTGCGGCTGAAGCTTTCTTT,CSANLAAEAFF